This record looks at one TCR beta chain sequence and its context. Antigen specificity is unknown. Specified treatment: roughly nine-day PBMC culture with coronavirus spike peptide pools or control peptides (ViraFEST assay). These data originate in a study of vaccination and CD4 T cells after COVID-19. With the Oncomine TCR Beta short-read assay, DNA from cultured CD4+ T cells was sequenced. MiXCR, applied by TCRdb to the PCR reads, yields one record per CDR3 protein. The sample gives roughly 24,000 distinct CDR3 sequences, 55% to 70% of which show up once; roughly 5% is in the top ten. CDR1 is MNHEY and CDR2 is SVGAGI in the germline V gene. V trimming: 2 bases; J trimming: 5 bases; junction bases outside the gene matches: 5. CDR3 length: 15 amino acids.

The sequence was collected from a human donor who had recovered from COVID-19. The chain combines TRBV6-5 with TRBJ1-1, with 10 positions matching TRBD1. Sequenced: CD4+ T cells from blood, cultured in vitro. The CDR3 DNA sequence: TGTGCCAGCAGTTACCTTGGACAGGGGGGTACTGAAGCTTTCTTT. Encoded protein: CASSYLGQGGTEAFF.